These T cell receptor beta chains were read from a single sample in a study of T cell responses to AZD1222 COVID-19 vaccine. Produced via immunoSEQ multiplex PCR; TCRdb's table is partial and in-frame only. This table holds about 150,000 clones, about 89% found once. The sequencing used peripheral blood, collected 28 days after the second dose of the MenACWY control vaccine. These receptors originate from an adult who received the MenACWY meningococcal vaccine as a control. Both conserved end residues are part of each CDR3. A D gene is named only where the DNA matches it firmly. Clone size, where shown, is once, few, many, or a class for clones that have expanded.

d_gene	v_gene	j_gene	abundance	len	CDR3nt	CDR3aa
.	TRBV19	TRBJ2-3	.	15	TGTGCCAGTAGTATAGTTTGGGACATCACAGATACGCAGTATTTT	CASSIVWDITDTQYF
TRBD1	TRBV5-1	TRBJ1-4	.	15	TGCGCCAGCAGTCAACCGGACAGGACGGGGGCCGGACTGTTTTTT	CASSQPDRTGAGLFF
.	TRBV21-1	TRBJ2-7	.	18	TGTGCCAGCAGCAAGTCGGGCCTAGCGGATCGTAGATTCTACGAGCAGTACTTC	CASSKSGLADRRFYEQYF
.	TRBV4-3	TRBJ1-4	.	16	TGCGCCAGCAGCCAAGAGATTTGGGCAGGGAGCGAAAAACTGTTTTTT	CASSQEIWAGSEKLFF
.	TRBV7-9	TRBJ1-2	.	13	TGTGCCAGCAGCTTAGCACGAGGGTATGGCTACACCTTC	CASSLARGYGYTF
TRBD1	TRBV6-1	TRBJ2-7	.	14	TGTGCCAGCAGTGAGGTGGGGACAGGGGACGAGCAGTACTTC	CASSEVGTGDEQYF
TRBD1	TRBV2	TRBJ1-6	.	15	TGTGCCAGCAGTGTAGGACAGGCTGGTAATTCACCCCTCCACTTT	CASSVGQAGNSPLHF
TRBD2	TRBV6-5	TRBJ2-2	.	15	TGTGCCAGCAGCTGGACTAGCGGGAGGAACGGGGAGCTGTTTTTT	CASSWTSGRNGELFF
TRBD1	TRBV28	TRBJ2-3	once	15	TGTGCCAGCAGTTTTCCAGGGGGCGATTTAGATACGCAGTATTTT	CASSFPGGDLDTQYF
.	TRBV12-3/TRBV12-4	TRBJ2-3	.	13	TGTGCCAGCAGACTTGTGGGGGGTAATACGCAGTATTTT	CASRLVGGNTQYF
TRBD2	TRBV14	TRBJ2-1	.	16	TGTGCCAGCAGCCATTCCGGGACTACCCTAACAGATGAGCAGTTCTTC	CASSHSGTTLTDEQFF
.	TRBV18	TRBJ2-4	.	16	TGTGCCAGCTCATCCGAGTCGGGGCTAGCCAAAAACATTCAGTACTTC	CASSSESGLAKNIQYF
TRBD1	TRBV4-3	TRBJ2-1	.	15	TGCGCCAGCAGCCGAGACAGGGGTGCTTGGAATGAGCAGTTCTTC	CASSRDRGAWNEQFF
TRBD1	TRBV6-2/TRBV6-3	TRBJ1-1	.	14	TGTGCCAGCAGTGCCCGGACAGGATGGTCTGAAGCTTTCTTT	CASSARTGWSEAFF
.	TRBV5-1	TRBJ2-4	.	15	TGCGCCAGCAGCCCCTTGGGGCAGACCAAAAACATTCAGTACTTC	CASSPLGQTKNIQYF
.	TRBV3-1/TRBV3-2	TRBJ1-3	.	15	TGTGCCAGCAGCCAACGACAGCACTCTGGAAACACCATATATTTT	CASSQRQHSGNTIYF
.	TRBV19	TRBJ1-2	few	12	TGTGCCAGTAGTTGGGACGGACATGGCTACACCTTC	CASSWDGHGYTF
TRBD2	TRBV4-3	TRBJ2-1	.	15	TGCGCCAGCAGCCCAACGGCGGGGGGAGGGAATGAGCAGTTCTTC	CASSPTAGGGNEQFF
TRBD1	TRBV9	TRBJ1-6	.	17	TGTGCCAGCAGCGCCGGGACAGGGGGCCCAAATAATTCACCCCTCCACTTT	CASSAGTGGPNNSPLHF
TRBD2	TRBV15	TRBJ2-5	.	16	TGTGCCACCAGCGGAATACTAGCGGGAGGAGGGGAGACCCAGTACTTC	CATSGILAGGGETQYF
.	TRBV28	TRBJ2-5	once	12	TGTGCCAGCAGTTTGGCAGGGAGTACCCAGTACTTC	CASSLAGSTQYF
.	TRBV15	TRBJ2-7	.	12	TGTGCCACCAGCGGTAACAGGGAGTCCTTGGACTTC	CATSGNRESLDF
.	TRBV5-6	TRBJ1-2	.	13	TGTGCCAGCAGCTTGGACGGGTCCTATGGCTACACCTTC	CASSLDGSYGYTF
TRBD2	TRBV5-8	TRBJ2-7	.	14	TGTGCCAGCAGCCCCGGGACTAGCGGCTACGAGCAGTACTTC	CASSPGTSGYEQYF
.	TRBV28	TRBJ2-7	.	16	TGTGCCAGCAGTTCGTTCGCCGGGGCTAGCTCCTACGAGCAGTACTTC	CASSSFAGASSYEQYF
TRBD2	TRBV6-5	TRBJ2-2	.	14	TGTGCCAGCATTTTTAGCGGGAGCACCGGGGAGCTGTTTTTT	CASIFSGSTGELFF
.	TRBV6-6	TRBJ2-7	once	12	TGTGCCAGCAGTAGGGGCTCCTACGAGCAGTACTTC	CASSRGSYEQYF
.	TRBV18	TRBJ2-7	.	15	TGTGCCAGCTCACCGCAACAGGAGCTCGCCTACGAGCAGTACTTC	CASSPQQELAYEQYF
.	TRBV4-3	TRBJ1-5	.	17	TGCGCCAGCAGCCAAGATTTGGGACGGTATAGCAATCAGCCCCAGCATTTT	CASSQDLGRYSNQPQHF
.	TRBV15	TRBJ1-2	once	14	TGTGCCACCAGCAGAGATTGGTTGGGGAATGGCTACACCTTC	CATSRDWLGNGYTF
.	TRBV19	TRBJ2-5	.	16	TGTGCCAGTAGTATAGATCGTCGCCGACTTTGGGAGACCCAGTACTTC	CASSIDRRRLWETQYF
TRBD1	TRBV7-2	TRBJ1-6	.	17	TGTGCCAGCAGCTATAGGGACAGCCGTAGAAGCAATTCACCCCTCCACTTT	CASSYRDSRRSNSPLHF